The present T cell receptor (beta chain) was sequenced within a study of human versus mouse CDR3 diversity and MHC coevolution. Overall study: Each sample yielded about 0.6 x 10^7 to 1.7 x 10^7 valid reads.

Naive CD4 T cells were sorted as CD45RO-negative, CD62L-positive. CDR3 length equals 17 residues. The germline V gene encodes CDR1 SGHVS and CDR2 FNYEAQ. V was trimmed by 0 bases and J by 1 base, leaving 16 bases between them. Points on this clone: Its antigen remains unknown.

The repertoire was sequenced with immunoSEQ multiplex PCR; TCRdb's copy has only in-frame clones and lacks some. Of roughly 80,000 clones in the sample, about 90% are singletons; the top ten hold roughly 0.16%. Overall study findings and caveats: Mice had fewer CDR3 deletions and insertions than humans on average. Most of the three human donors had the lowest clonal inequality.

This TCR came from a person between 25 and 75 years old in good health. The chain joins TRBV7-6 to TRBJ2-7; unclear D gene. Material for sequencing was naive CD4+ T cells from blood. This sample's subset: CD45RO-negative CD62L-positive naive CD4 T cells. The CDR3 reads CASSLADLSTGSYEQYF. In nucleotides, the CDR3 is TGTGCCAGCAGCTTAGCAGATTTGTCAACGGGTTCCTACGAGCAGTACTTC.